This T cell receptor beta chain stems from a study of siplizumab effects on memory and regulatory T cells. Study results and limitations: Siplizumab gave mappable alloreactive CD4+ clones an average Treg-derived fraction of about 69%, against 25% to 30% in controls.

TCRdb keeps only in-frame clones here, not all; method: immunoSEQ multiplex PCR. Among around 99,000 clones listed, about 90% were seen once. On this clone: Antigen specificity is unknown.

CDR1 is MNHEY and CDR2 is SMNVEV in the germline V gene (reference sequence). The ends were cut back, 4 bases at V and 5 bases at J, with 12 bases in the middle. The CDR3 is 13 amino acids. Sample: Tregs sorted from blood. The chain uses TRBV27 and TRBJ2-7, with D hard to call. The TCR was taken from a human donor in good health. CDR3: CASSSYLFDEQYF. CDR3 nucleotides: TGTGCCAGCAGTTCCTACCTCTTTGACGAGCAGTACTTC.